The text below deals with one TCR beta chain. What it binds is unknown. Germline-derived CDR1 and CDR2 are GTSNPN and SVGIG (reference sequence). V was clipped by 2 bases and J by 4 bases, with 14 bases between them. The CDR3 is made up of 14 amino acids. It was with 60 Vbeta and 13 Jbeta primers that the PCR ran. The assay was immunoSEQ multiplex PCR, and TCRdb's table has in-frame clones only and misses some. The table includes tens of thousands of clones, around 73% detected once. The data stem from a study of cytomegalovirus exposure and HLA in healthy donors. The study's findings and limits: HLA-A and HLA-B allele assignments for most subjects were reportedly predicted accurately using TCR beta sequences.

This chain joins TRBV30 and TRBJ1-2, with D hard to call. The sequence was obtained from a man aged 45 to 65 in good health and CMV-seronegative. Input material: PBMCs. CDR3 sequence (DNA): TGTGCCTGGAGTTTTCAGGCGCTCGGCTATGGCTACACCTTC. This encodes CAWSFQALGYGYTF.